This T cell receptor beta chain was sequenced for a study of radiation and T cells in renal cell carcinoma (dated by TCRdb to 2019 to 2021). For the wider study: TCR beta sequencing covered fewer than 60 samples in total, comprising some 25 tumors and about 27 peripheral blood samples. The final blood draw took place at 4 weeks after radiation, the same time as nephrectomy. A total of 4,016,671 unique CDR3 nucleotide sequences, encoding 2,658,974 unique CDR3 amino acid sequences, were found across all 50 or so samples.

The sample's time point, from its label and the paper: blood 4 weeks post-SBRT, at nephrectomy. The treatment or condition label, as the study defines it: 15 Gy SBRT to primary tumor, nephrectomy 4 weeks later. The samples were obtained from a clinical trial, where primary renal cell carcinomas were treated with 15 Gy stereotactic body radiation therapy and then removed by nephrectomy 4 weeks afterward. To follow tumor-enriched clonotypes, serial peripheral blood was collected from radiation-treated patients at baseline and at 2 weeks and 4 weeks after SBRT. Every patient's renal cell carcinoma showed clear cell pathology. Genomic DNA for TCR sequencing was prepared using the QIAamp DNA Blood Mini Kit (Qiagen). Samples were included in the analyses only if all quality control checks were passed. The full study reports these points: An increase in top tumor clonotypes in blood was observed from baseline to 2 weeks post-radiation, followed by contraction by 4 weeks, which was taken to suggest transient expansion of tumor-resident clones. Because the trial had a single-armed design, the trial could not examine how radiation dose or scheduling affected the TCR repertoire. Because pretreatment tumor biopsies were not available, the study could not determine whether clonotypes were already present within the tumor at baseline. Changes in the blood repertoire were not tracked past 4 weeks after treatment.

TCR beta libraries were generated from genomic DNA with the immunoSEQ kit, following the manufacturer's recommendations. For library preparation, a first multiplex PCR was performed with proprietary primers, followed by a second PCR in which unique barcodes were added, and bead cleanups were performed after each round. Each sample batch included a kit-provided positive control reaction and a negative control reaction. The final libraries were assessed on an Agilent 4200 TapeStation D1000 ScreenTape, pooled by volume, and quantified by qPCR. An Illumina NextSeq500 fitted with a MidOutput 150-cycle cartridge performed the sequencing, running 156 Read1 cycles and 15 Index1 cycles with the kit's custom primers. The pooled library was loaded at around 0.98 pM, with a roughly 20% PhiX control spiked in. The original pipeline was this. The vendor-processed data were analyzed in R, and a clonotype was defined as all T cells that share the same CDR3 nucleotide sequence. In the clone abundance analyses, frequencies were normalized to the 10,000 most abundant clones in each sample. Public T cell clones, which averaged fewer than five per sample, were removed prior to analysis. An abundance difference of at least 32-fold between compartments was the criterion for calling clonotypes tumor-enriched or baseline blood-enriched. A beta-binomial differential abundance model was used to identify clonotypes that were expanded or contracted between blood time points. Tumor-blood repertoire similarity was measured with the Baroni-Urbani and Buser coefficient, and group comparisons used two-tailed Wilcoxon tests in R. What TCRdb holds here is the immuneACCESS table cut down to in-frame rearrangements. Part of the clones is not present; checked against another copy, under half of the missing clones reflect an unresolved V gene, and the others are unexplained. The V and J calls and the clone size are those of that table, but D and trimming were determined from the DNA. The sample contains around 29,000 clones, more than 65% of them found a single time. Approximately 30% of the sample comes from the top ten.

With regard to this clone: Its antigen target is currently unknown. No base quality information exists; no much larger clone differs at one position.

This clonotype originated in a man aged 55 to 70 with renal cell carcinoma. The specimen comprised blood, sampled from a patient whose treatment included radiotherapy and nephrectomy.

The CDR3 region reads CASSRRQGRNTIYF. Here is the DNA: TGTGCCAGCAGCCGAAGACAGGGGCGCAACACCATATATTTT. The chain is encoded by TRBV6-5 joined to TRBJ1-3; 8 central nucleotides agree with TRBD1. In the germline V gene, CDR1 corresponds to MNHEY and CDR2 to SVGAGI. From its cysteine to its phenylalanine, the CDR3 spans 14 amino acids. Only the CDR3 region is kept as DNA, spanning 42 bases read in frame from base 1. Trimming takes 6 bases off V and 7 bases off J; junction bases not matched to a gene: 8.